This entry is about one T cell receptor (beta chain). Clones were read by immunoSEQ multiplex PCR, and TCRdb kept only the in-frame ones, dropping some. Of roughly 27,000 clones listed, more than 80% are singletons. The data were obtained in a study of T cell changes during pregnancy in multiple sclerosis. The V segment lost 5 bases and the J segment 4 bases; nucleotides outside the gene matches: 0. CDR3 length equals 13 residues. Germline-derived CDR1 and CDR2 are SGHTA and FQGNSA. The input for sequencing was CD4+ T cells from peripheral blood mononuclear cells, taken in the first trimester of pregnancy. The sequence derives from a female donor with multiple sclerosis, enrolled in a pregnancy study. The rearrangement uses TRBV7-2 and TRBJ2-2; 8 nucleotides agree with TRBD1. The CDR3 DNA reads as TGTGCCAGCAGCACAGGGGGCACCGGGGAGCTGTTTTTT. Its translation is CASSTGGTGELFF.